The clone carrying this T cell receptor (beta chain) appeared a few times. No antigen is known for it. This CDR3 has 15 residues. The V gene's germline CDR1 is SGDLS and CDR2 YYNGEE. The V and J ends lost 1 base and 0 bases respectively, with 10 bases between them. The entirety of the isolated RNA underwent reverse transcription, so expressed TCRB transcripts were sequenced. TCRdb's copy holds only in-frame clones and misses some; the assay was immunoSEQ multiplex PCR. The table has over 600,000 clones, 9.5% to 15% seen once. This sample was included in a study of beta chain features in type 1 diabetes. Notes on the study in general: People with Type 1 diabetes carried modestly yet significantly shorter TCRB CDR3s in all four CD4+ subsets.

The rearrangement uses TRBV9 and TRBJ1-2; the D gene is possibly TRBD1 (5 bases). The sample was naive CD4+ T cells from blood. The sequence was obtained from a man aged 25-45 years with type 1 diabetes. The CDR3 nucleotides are TGTGCCAGCAGCGTACAGGGCTCCCCTAACTATGGCTACACCTTC. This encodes CASSVQGSPNYGYTF. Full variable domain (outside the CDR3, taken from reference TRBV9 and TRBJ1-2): DSGVTQTPKHLITATGQRVTLRCSPRSGDLSVYWYQQSLDQGLQFLIQYYNGEERAKGNILERFSAQQFPDLHSELNLSSLELGDSALYFCASSVQGSPNYGYTFGSGTRLTVV.